This T cell receptor (beta chain) stems from a study of blood T cells in healthy people across ages. A sample-barcoded 5' primer and a J-beta primer mix were used in a second PCR of roughly 6 to 11 cycles. TCRdb independently ran MiXCR on the 5' RACE reads; one entry per CDR3 protein. The sample has 1.5 million to 2 million distinct CDR3 sequences; approximately 39% are singletons. The sequenced sample was blood. This sequence was found in a human donor in good health.

The CDR3 reads CASSPGPNYNEQFF. In nucleotides, the CDR3 is TGCGCCAGCAGCCCGGGACCTAATTACAATGAGCAGTTCTTC. The genes are TRBV4-1 and TRBJ2-1; D tentatively reads TRBD1 or TRBD2 (5 bases each). The CDR3 consists of 14 residues. The V end was cut by 4 bases, the J end by 4 bases, with 11 bases between. Germline CDR1 is MGHRA and CDR2 is YSYEKL.